Presented here are 5 T cell receptor beta chains from one specimen sequenced in a study of identical twins. MiXCR, applied by TCRdb to the 5' RACE reads, yields one record per CDR3 protein. Among 140,000 to 150,000 distinct CDR3 sequences listed, approximately 3.5% were seen once. The sequenced material came from memory T cells sorted from blood. The origin of the receptors is a man aged 18 to 30 in good health.

This clonotype has at least ten counts. The V call is TRBV27, the J call TRBJ2-3, with TRBD1 as a possible D gene (5 bases). V shed 4 bases and J shed 1 base, with 9 bases lying between them. CDR1 is MNHEY, CDR2 SMNVEV, per germline (reference sequence). The CDR3 runs to 14 residues. CDR3: CASSWGFRTDTQYF. For the CDR3, the DNA is TGTGCCAGCAGTTGGGGCTTTCGCACAGATACGCAGTATTTT.

The chain joins TRBV28 to TRBJ2-2; D is undetermined. Germline loops: CDR1 MDHEN, CDR2 SYDVKM. The CDR3 is 14 amino acids. V lost 5 bases and J lost 5, with 12 bases in between. CDR3 region: CASSSGEGTGELFF. CDR3 coding DNA: TGTGCCAGCAGTAGTGGCGAAGGGACCGGGGAGCTGTTTTTT.

This clonotype was counted ten times or more. V gene TRBV6-1 combines with J gene TRBJ1-6; weak D call: TRBD1 (5 bases). Germline V gives CDR1 MNHNS, CDR2 SASEGT. This CDR3 contains 14 residues. V lost 4 bases and J lost 5, with 9 bases in between. The CDR3 DNA is TGTGCCAGCAGTGTCAGGGCGAATAATTCACCCCTCCACTTT. Encoded protein: CASSVRANNSPLHF.

This clonotype has at least ten counts. Here the CDR3 reads CSARSSPGIEQFF. CDR3 in DNA: TGCAGTGCTAGATCTTCACCGGGGATTGAGCAGTTCTTC. This chain uses TRBV20-1 with TRBJ2-1; tentatively, D is TRBD2 (5 bases). This CDR3 has 13 residues. Trimming shortened V by 2 bases and J by 9 bases, and 14 bases separated the two germline ends. Per germline, CDR1 DFQATT and CDR2 SNEGSKA (reference sequence).

This clonotype was observed at least ten times. The rearrangement joins TRBV9 to TRBJ1-1; D is undetermined. Between the trimmed V and J ends, which lost 4 bases and 3 bases, there was a span of 25 bases. Germline-derived CDR1 and CDR2 are SGDLS and YYNGEE. The CDR3 has 18 residues. The CDR3 loop is CASSLGPNRARGYTEAFF. The CDR3 DNA sequence: TGTGCCAGCAGCCTTGGACCCAACAGAGCCCGGGGATACACTGAAGCTTTCTTT.